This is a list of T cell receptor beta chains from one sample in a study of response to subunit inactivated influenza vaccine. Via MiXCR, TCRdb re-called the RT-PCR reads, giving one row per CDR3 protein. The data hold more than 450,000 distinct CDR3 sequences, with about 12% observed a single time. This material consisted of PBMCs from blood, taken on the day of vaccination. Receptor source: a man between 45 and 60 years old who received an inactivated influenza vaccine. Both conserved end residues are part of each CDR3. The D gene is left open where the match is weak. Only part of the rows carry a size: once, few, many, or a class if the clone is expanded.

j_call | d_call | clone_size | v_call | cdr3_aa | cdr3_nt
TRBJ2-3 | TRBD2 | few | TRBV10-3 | CAITTSGGATDTQYF | TGTGCCATCACTACTAGCGGGGGGGCAACCGATACGCAGTATTTT
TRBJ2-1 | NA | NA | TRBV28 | CATHGLKGGLGNEQFF | TGTGCCACCCACGGGTTGAAGGGCGGGTTGGGGAATGAGCAGTTCTTC
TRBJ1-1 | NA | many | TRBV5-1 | CASSSLPKNTEAFF | TGCGCCAGCAGCTCCCTTCCAAAGAACACTGAAGCTTTCTTT
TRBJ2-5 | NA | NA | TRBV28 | CASSFWDWYYKETQYF | TGTGCCAGCAGTTTCTGGGACTGGTACTATAAAGAGACCCAGTACTTC
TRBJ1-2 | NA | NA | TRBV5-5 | CASSPPRDNFYGYTF | TGTGCCAGCAGCCCTCCGCGGGACAACTTTTATGGCTACACCTTC
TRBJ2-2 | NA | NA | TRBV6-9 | CASSYPEGGELFF | TGTGCCAGCAGTTACCCGGAGGGCGGGGAGCTGTTTTTT
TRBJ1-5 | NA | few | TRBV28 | CASSFGGEDQPQHF | TGTGCCAGCAGTTTTGGGGGGGAGGATCAGCCCCAGCATTTT
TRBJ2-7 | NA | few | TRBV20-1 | CSARLRRGSYEQYF | TGCAGTGCGCGCCTCAGGCGGGGTTCCTACGAGCAGTACTTC
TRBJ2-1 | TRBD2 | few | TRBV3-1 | CASSFSGTSGTQFF | TGTGCCAGCAGCTTTTCCGGGACTAGCGGGACGCAGTTCTTC
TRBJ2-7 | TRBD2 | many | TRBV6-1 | CASSQPTSAYEQYF | TGTGCCAGCAGTCAACCTACTAGCGCCTACGAGCAGTACTTC
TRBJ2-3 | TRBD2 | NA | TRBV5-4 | CASSLVLGLAGPTNTQYF | TGTGCCAGCAGCTTGGTCCTGGGACTAGCGGGGCCGACAAATACGCAGTATTTT
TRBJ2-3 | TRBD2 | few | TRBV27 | CASTLLGGSDTQYF | TGTGCCAGCACCCTCCTGGGAGGGTCAGATACGCAGTATTTT
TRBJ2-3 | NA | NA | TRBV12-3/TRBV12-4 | CASSFAKDTQYF | TGTGCCAGCAGTTTTGCGAAAGATACGCAGTATTTT